The 23 T cell receptor beta chains presented below share a single source sample, sequenced in a study of CD8 T cells in ankylosing spondylitis (dated by TCRdb to the late 2010s). What the study reported, not specific to this receptor: A TCR beta motif of several highly homologous amino acid variants appeared characteristic of blood from ankylosing spondylitis patients.

Libraries were constructed by 5' RACE. The data were produced on an Illumina HiSeq 2500. TCRdb redid the processing of the public reads, applying fastp at Q25 and MiXCR, and retained in-frame beta chains. One record per CDR3 amino acid sequence lists the most common genes and DNA. The sample data list approximately 520,000 distinct CDR3 sequences, and less than 6% of these were observed just once. Of the sample, under 4.5% falls within the top ten clones. Which antigens these TCRs recognize remains unknown. Source material: blood, either unsorted or a sorted T cell fraction (not recorded which). Receptor source: a male donor with ankylosing spondylitis.

This clonotype has ten or more counts. This chain connects TRBV7-9 to TRBJ2-7; D uncertain. Germline CDR1 reads SEHNR; CDR2 reads FQNEAQ (reference sequence). The V end was cut by 3 bases, the J end by 4 bases, with 16 bases between. The CDR3 spans 15 residues. In DNA, the CDR3 is TGTGCCAGCAGCTTGGACGTTGGTTGGAATTACGAGCAGTACTTC. It yields the protein CASSLDVGWNYEQYF.

This clonotype was found many times. The V call is TRBV7-2, the J call TRBJ1-2; the match to TRBD1 covers 8 bases. V lost 5 bases and J lost 3; bases outside the gene matches: 11. From germline, CDR1 is SGHTA and CDR2 FQGNSA. This CDR3 is built from 16 residues. The CDR3 reads CASSPFARGQDYGYTF. Here the CDR3 DNA reads TGTGCCAGCAGCCCGTTCGCCAGGGGGCAAGACTATGGCTACACCTTC.

Ten or more counts support this clonotype. V is TRBV5-6 and J is TRBJ1-1, with D maybe TRBD1 (5 bases). The germline gives CDR1 SGHDT, CDR2 YYEEEE. Trimming took off 0 bases at V and 0 bases at J, with 9 bases between the two ends. The CDR3 is 15 residues long. The CDR3 DNA reads TGTGCCAGCAGCTTGGAGTGGGGCTTGAACACTGAAGCTTTCTTT. Encoded protein: CASSLEWGLNTEAFF.

This clonotype was counted at least ten times. The chain has TRBV11-1 and TRBJ2-7, with 7 nucleotides matching TRBD1. Germline loops: CDR1 SGHAT, CDR2 FQDESV (reference sequence). The CDR3 has 13 residues. The J segment lost 2 bases and the V segment lost 7 bases, leaving 5 bases of the junction unmatched. CDR3 DNA: TGTGCCAGCACCAGACAGGGCACCTACGAGCAGTACTTC. It specifies CASTRQGTYEQYF.

This clonotype was seen many times. V and J are TRBV7-9 and TRBJ2-7; D is perhaps TRBD2 (5 bases). V lost 2 bases, J lost 2 bases, and 13 bases lay in between. In germline, CDR1 is SEHNR, CDR2 FQNEAQ (reference sequence). CDR3 length: 15 residues. CDR3 sequence: CASSLSSGVTYEQYF. The DNA of the CDR3 is TGTGCCAGCAGCTTATCGTCCGGGGTGACCTACGAGCAGTACTTC.

At least ten counts were recorded for this clonotype. J is TRBJ1-3 and V is TRBV4-3; D uncertain. CDR1 LGHNA and CDR2 YSLEER come from the germline V gene. This CDR3 spans 15 amino acids. V lost 0 bases and J lost 7, with 13 bases in between. Written as DNA, the CDR3 is TGCGCCAGCAGCCAAGATGGGTTAGGACGGAACACCATATATTTT. Its protein product is CASSQDGLGRNTIYF.

This clonotype was counted at least ten times. The chain links TRBV18 to TRBJ2-1; 8 bases are shared with TRBD1. After removal of 4 bases from V and 3 bases from J, the junction contained 5 bases not matched to a gene. In germline, CDR1 is KGHSH, CDR2 LQKENI. The CDR3 covers 15 residues. The CDR3 DNA reads TGTGCCAGCTCACGCGGGACAGGTAACTACAATGAGCAGTTCTTC. Residues: CASSRGTGNYNEQFF.

This clonotype has a count of ten or more. The chain recombines TRBV7-8 with TRBJ1-5, with 9 bases aligning to TRBD1. CDR1 and CDR2 from the germline V gene are SGHVS and FQNEAQ. After removal of 7 bases from V and 4 bases from J, the junction contained 8 bases not matched to a gene. CDR3 length equals 15 residues. The CDR3 sequence is CASNPGDRANQPQHF. CDR3 in DNA: TGTGCCAGCAATCCCGGGGACAGGGCTAATCAGCCCCAGCATTTT.

This clonotype was seen many times. V gene TRBV5-5 combines with J gene TRBJ2-1; D might be TRBD1 or TRBD2, each matching 5 bases. The germline CDR1 and CDR2 sequences are SGHKS and YYEKEE (reference sequence). V was shortened by 2 bases and J by 4 bases, with 16 bases between the two germline ends. The CDR3 covers 16 residues. The CDR3 DNA reads TGTGCCAGCAGCTTCGGAAGGAGGACACTGTACAATGAGCAGTTCTTC. As protein: CASSFGRRTLYNEQFF.

The V call is TRBV18, the J call TRBJ1-2; D not certain. CDR1 KGHSH and CDR2 LQKENI come from the germline V gene. The length of the CDR3 is 13 residues. Between the trimmed V and J ends, which lost 5 bases and 3 bases, there was a span of 10 bases. The CDR3 nucleotides are TGTGCCAGCTCAGCCGGGCCTTACTATGGCTACACCTTC. Translation: CASSAGPYYGYTF.

At least ten counts were recorded for this clonotype. The chain employs TRBV29-1 and TRBJ1-2; 8 nucleotides line up with TRBD1. The CDR3 extends over 14 amino acids. After removal of 5 bases from V and 7 bases from J, the junction contained 12 bases not matched to a gene. Per the germline V gene, CDR1 is SQVTM and CDR2 is ANQGSEA. The CDR3 spells CSVRGDRRYGGYTF. The CDR3, as DNA: TGCAGCGTTAGGGGGGACAGGAGGTATGGTGGCTACACCTTC.

In the case of this clonotype: Given a much more abundant clone one base away, this may be a read error. The rearrangement uses TRBV5-5 and TRBJ2-3, with D unresolved. The J call is uncertain, as TRBJ1-5 better fits the DNA end. This CDR3 is 15 amino acids long. Germline CDR1 is SGHKS and CDR2 is YYEKEE (reference sequence). This chain's CDR3 is CASSPDGSSTDTQHF. DNA of the CDR3: TGTGCCAGCAGTCCTGACGGTTCTAGCACAGATACGCAGCATTTT.

The table lists this clonotype with a few counts. This chain joins TRBV7-3 and TRBJ1-6; the match to TRBD1 covers 8 bases. This CDR3 comprises 13 residues. CDR1 SGHTA and CDR2 FQGTGA come from the germline V gene. The V segment lost 8 bases and the J segment 7 bases; nucleotides outside the gene matches: 4. The DNA for the CDR3 is TGTGCCAGCGGAAGGGACAGGAATTCACCCCTCCACTTT. It yields the protein CASGRDRNSPLHF.

At least ten counts were recorded for this clonotype. The chain couples TRBV7-2 to TRBJ2-1, with D maybe TRBD2 (5 bases). This CDR3 contains 15 residues. Germline V CDR1 and CDR2: SGHTA, FQGNSA. Deletions cut 1 base from V and 7 bases from J, with 14 bases between. CDR3 amino acids: CASSLGVTSSNEQFF. DNA of the CDR3: TGTGCCAGCAGCTTAGGGGTCACTAGTTCGAATGAGCAGTTCTTC.

This clonotype was counted ten times or more. The chain is built from TRBV24-1 and TRBJ1-2; 8 bases fit TRBD1. Unmatched junction bases numbered 7, after V lost 0 bases and J lost 2 bases. The CDR3 contains 17 residues. In germline, CDR1 is KGHDR, CDR2 SFDVKD. The chain's CDR3 is CATSDLQIRGRNYGYTF. CDR3 nucleotides: TGTGCCACCAGTGATTTGCAAATCAGGGGGCGCAACTATGGCTACACCTTC.

At least ten counts were recorded for this clonotype. This rearrangement joins TRBV7-2 to TRBJ2-3, with 8 bases identical to TRBD1. Trimming cost V 5 bases and J 9 bases; bases outside gene matches: 4. The CDR3 contains 12 residues. Germline values: CDR1 SGHTA, CDR2 FQGNSA. The CDR3: CASSADRETQYF. CDR3 DNA sequence: TGTGCCAGCAGCGCGGACAGGGAAACGCAGTATTTT.

This clonotype was recorded many times. The CDR3 region has the DNA TGTGCCAGCAGTTTACTTTCAGGGGTGGGCACAGATACGCAGTATTTT. This translates into CASSLLSGVGTDTQYF. The V call is TRBV27, the J call TRBJ2-3; weak D call: TRBD1 (6 bases). The CDR3 runs 16 residues. V shed 2 bases and J shed 1 base, with 13 bases lying between them. Germline V gives CDR1 MNHEY, CDR2 SMNVEV (reference sequence).

This clonotype came up many times. The CDR3 DNA reads TGCAGTCAAGATGGGCCCTCCTACGAGCAGTACTTC. This codes for CSQDGPSYEQYF. The chain couples TRBV20-1 to TRBJ2-7; D call uncertain. Germline CDR1 DFQATT, CDR2 SNEGSKA (reference sequence). The CDR3 is 12 amino acids. Trimming took 8 bases from V and 0 from J, leaving 11 bases between them.

This clonotype has at least ten counts. The V call is TRBV7-2, the J call TRBJ1-5; D is unresolved. V lost 0 bases and J 0 bases, leaving 6 bases between the germline ends. The CDR3 has 15 residues. CDR1 and CDR2 from the germline V gene are SGHTA and FQGNSA. CDR3 nucleotides: TGTGCCAGCAGCTTAGCTATGAATAGCAATCAGCCCCAGCATTTT. It translates to CASSLAMNSNQPQHF.

At least ten counts were recorded for this clonotype. The chain links TRBV20-1 to TRBJ2-5; weak D call: TRBD2 (5 bases). Trimming took off 6 bases at V and 6 bases at J, with 29 bases between the two ends. The CDR3 consists of 17 residues. Germline CDR1 DFQATT, CDR2 SNEGSKA (reference sequence). The CDR3, as DNA: TGCAGTGCCGCCAAGCGGAGGATCACAAACCAAGGCCAGACCCAGTACTTC. Its translation is CSAAKRRITNQGQTQYF.

This clonotype was picked up many times. V gene TRBV6-5 combines with J gene TRBJ1-2; D call uncertain. V was pared by 0 bases and J by 8 bases, with 16 bases between. Per the germline V gene, CDR1 is MNHEY and CDR2 is SVGAGI. This CDR3 contains 15 residues. CDR3 coding DNA: TGTGCCAGCAGTTACTCGAATTTGGTAAAGGGCGGCTACACCTTC. This translates into CASSYSNLVKGGYTF.

CDR3 bases: TGTGCCATCAGAGGCCTAGACTCCTACGAGCAGTACTTC. Amino acids: CAIRGLDSYEQYF. This chain connects TRBV10-3 to TRBJ2-7; no firm D call. From germline, CDR1 is ENHRY and CDR2 SYGVKD. V gave up 6 bases and J gave up 0 bases, with 9 bases separating them. The CDR3 contains 13 residues.

The table lists this clonotype with many counts. The CDR3 loop is CASLEREGEQFF. CDR3 sequence (DNA): TGTGCCAGCCTAGAAAGGGAGGGAGAGCAGTTCTTC. The chain uses TRBV12-3 or TRBV12-4 and TRBJ2-1; 7 bases map to TRBD2. This CDR3 has 12 residues. V dropped 8 bases and J dropped 10; count of bases not matched to a gene: 8.